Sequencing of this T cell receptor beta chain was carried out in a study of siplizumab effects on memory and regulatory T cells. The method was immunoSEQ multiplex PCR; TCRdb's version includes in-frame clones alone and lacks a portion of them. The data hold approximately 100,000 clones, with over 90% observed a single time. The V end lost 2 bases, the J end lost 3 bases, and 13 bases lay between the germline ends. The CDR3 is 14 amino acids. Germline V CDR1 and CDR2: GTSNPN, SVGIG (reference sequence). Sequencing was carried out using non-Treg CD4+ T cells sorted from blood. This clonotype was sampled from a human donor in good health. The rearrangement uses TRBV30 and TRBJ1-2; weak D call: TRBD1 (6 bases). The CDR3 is CAWSIRQVDYGYTF. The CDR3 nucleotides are TGTGCCTGGAGTATTAGACAGGTGGACTATGGCTACACCTTC.